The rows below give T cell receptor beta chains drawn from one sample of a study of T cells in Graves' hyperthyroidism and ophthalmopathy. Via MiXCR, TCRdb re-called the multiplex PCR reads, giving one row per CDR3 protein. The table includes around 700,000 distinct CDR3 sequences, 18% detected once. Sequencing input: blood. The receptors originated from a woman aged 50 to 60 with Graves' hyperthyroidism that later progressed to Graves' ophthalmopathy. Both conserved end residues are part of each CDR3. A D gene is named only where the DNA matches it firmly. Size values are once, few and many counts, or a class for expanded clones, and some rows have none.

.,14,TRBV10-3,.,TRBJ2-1,TGTGCCATCAGGGATGGAACCTACTACAATGAGCAGTTCTTC,CAIRDGTYYNEQFF
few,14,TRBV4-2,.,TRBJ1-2,TGTGCCAGCAGCCAAGTCGACAGACACTATGGCTACACCTTC,CASSQVDRHYGYTF
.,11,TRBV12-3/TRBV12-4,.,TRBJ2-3,TGTGCCAGCAGTATTGTGGGTACGCAGTATTTT,CASSIVGTQYF
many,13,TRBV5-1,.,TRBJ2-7,TGCGCCAGCAGCGAAGGGGACGGCTACGAGCAGTACTTC,CASSEGDGYEQYF
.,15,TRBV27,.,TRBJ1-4,TGTGCCAGCCGTTTCGGGCCAACAACTAATGAAAAACTGTTTTTT,CASRFGPTTNEKLFF
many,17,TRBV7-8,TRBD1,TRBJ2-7,TGTGCCAGCAGCTTCCCCGATACGGGACAGAACTCCTACGAGCAGTACTTC,CASSFPDTGQNSYEQYF
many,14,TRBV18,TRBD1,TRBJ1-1,TGTGCCAGCTCACCAGAGACAGGGGGCACTGAAGCTTTCTTT,CASSPETGGTEAFF
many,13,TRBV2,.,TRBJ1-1,TGTGCCAGCAGAATTACAGGGTCCACTGAAGCTTTCTTT,CASRITGSTEAFF
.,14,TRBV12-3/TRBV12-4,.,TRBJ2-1,TGTGCCAGCAGTTTTGGTGGGGGACGGGAAGAGCAGTTCTTC,CASSFGGGREEQFF
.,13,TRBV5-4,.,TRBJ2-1,TGTGCCAGCAGCTATGGGACTGCCGATGAGCAGTTCTTC,CASSYGTADEQFF
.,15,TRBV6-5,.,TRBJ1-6,TGTGCCAGCAGTTACGGGGGGGGCCCTAATTCACCCCTCCACTTC,CASSYGGGPNSPLHF
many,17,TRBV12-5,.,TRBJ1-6,TGTGCTAGTGGTTCCCCCGCGGCAGGGGCCCTCAATTCACCCCTCCACTTT,CASGSPAAGALNSPLHF
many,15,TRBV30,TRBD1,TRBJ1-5,TGTGCCTGGAGTGAGGACAGGGACTATCGGCAGCCCCAGCATTTT,CAWSEDRDYRQPQHF
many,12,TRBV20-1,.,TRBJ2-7,TGCAGTGCTAGAGAAGAGGGCTACGAGCAGTACTTC,CSAREEGYEQYF
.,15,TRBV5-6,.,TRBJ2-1,TGTGCCAGCAGCTTGGGGACAGCCGCCTACAATGAGCAGTTCTTC,CASSLGTAAYNEQFF
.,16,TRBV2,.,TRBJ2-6,TGTGCCAGCCCCCAGGGAGTAGGGTTTGGGGCCAACGTCCTGACTTTC,CASPQGVGFGANVLTF
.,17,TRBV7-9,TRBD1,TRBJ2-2,TGTGCCAGCAGCTCCCCGGGACAGGGGGCTCCCACCGGGGAGCTGTTTTTT,CASSSPGQGAPTGELFF
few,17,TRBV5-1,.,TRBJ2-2,TGCGCCAGCAGCTTGGGAGGTAGCTGGCCTAACACCGGGGAGCTGTTTTTT,CASSLGGSWPNTGELFF
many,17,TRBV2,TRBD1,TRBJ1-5,TGTGCCAGCAGTGAACCCGCGGGACAGCTTGGCAATCAGCCCCAGCATTTT,CASSEPAGQLGNQPQHF
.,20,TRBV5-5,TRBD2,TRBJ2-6,TGTGCCAGCAGCCCCCCGGTGGCTAGCGGGGGGGACTCTGGGGCCAACGTCCTGACTTTC,CASSPPVASGGDSGANVLTF
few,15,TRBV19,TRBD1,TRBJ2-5,TGTGCCAGTAGTATCGGGACAGGCCACCAAGAGACCCAGTACTTC,CASSIGTGHQETQYF
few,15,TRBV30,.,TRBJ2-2,TGTGCCTGGAGCCTCGGGGGCAGCGCAACCGGGGAGCTGTTTTTT,CAWSLGGSATGELFF
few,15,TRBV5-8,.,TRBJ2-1,TGTGCCAGCAGCTTGGACCAGGGGTTAAACAATGAGCAGTTCTTC,CASSLDQGLNNEQFF
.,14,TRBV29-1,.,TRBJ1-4,TGCAGCGTTGCGGCGGGTCAGGCTAATGAAAAACTGTTTTTT,CSVAAGQANEKLFF
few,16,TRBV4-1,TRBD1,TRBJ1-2,TGCGCCAGCAGCCGCGCCGGACAGGGGTCGGACTATGGCTACACCTTC,CASSRAGQGSDYGYTF
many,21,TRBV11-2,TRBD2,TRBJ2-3,TGTGCCAGCAGCTTAAGGAGGTTGGGGACTAGCGGGGACATTAGCACAGATACGCAGTATTTT,CASSLRRLGTSGDISTDTQYF
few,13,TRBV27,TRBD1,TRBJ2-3,TGTGCCAGCAGTTTATCCCGACAGGGGATTCAGTATTTT,CASSLSRQGIQYF
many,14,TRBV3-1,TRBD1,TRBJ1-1,TGTGCCAGCAGCCAGGGACAGGGAATCTCTGAAGCTTTCTTT,CASSQGQGISEAFF
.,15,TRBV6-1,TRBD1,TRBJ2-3,TGTGCCAGCAGTCCGGACAGGGGGCGGATGAATACGCAGTATTTT,CASSPDRGRMNTQYF
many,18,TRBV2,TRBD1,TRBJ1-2,TGTGCCAGCAGTGATTTTCCAGGACAGGGGCCTGTCCCCTATGGCTACACCTTC,CASSDFPGQGPVPYGYTF
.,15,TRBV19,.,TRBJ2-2,TGTGCCAGTAGTATGAGCCGACGGAACACCGGGGAGCTGTTTTTT,CASSMSRRNTGELFF
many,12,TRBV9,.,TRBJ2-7,TGTGCCAGCAGCGACTCAGATGACGAGCAGTACTTC,CASSDSDDEQYF
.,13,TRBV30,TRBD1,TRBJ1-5,TGTGCCTGGAGTGTCGGGACAGATAAGCCCCAGCATTTT,CAWSVGTDKPQHF
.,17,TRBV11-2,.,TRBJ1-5,TGTGCCAGCAGCCCCAACCCCCCCGGAGGTAGCAATCAGCCCCAGCATTTT,CASSPNPPGGSNQPQHF
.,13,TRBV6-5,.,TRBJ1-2,TGTGCCAGCAGTTACTCCCTCGAGGTTGGCTACACCTTC,CASSYSLEVGYTF
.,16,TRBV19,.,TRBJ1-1,TGTGCCAGTAGTATAGATCGGGTGGGGTGGTACACTGAAGCTTTCTTT,CASSIDRVGWYTEAFF
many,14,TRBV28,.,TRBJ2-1,TGTGCCAGCGGGAACAGCCCTTCCTACAATGAGCAGTTCTTC,CASGNSPSYNEQFF
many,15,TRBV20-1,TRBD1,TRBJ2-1,TGCAGTGCTAGAGATGGGAACAGGGGCCACAATGAGCAGTTCTTC,CSARDGNRGHNEQFF
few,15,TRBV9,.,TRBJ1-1,TGTGCCAGCAGCGGGGACGCGAGGGAGTTTACTGAAGCTTTCTTT,CASSGDAREFTEAFF
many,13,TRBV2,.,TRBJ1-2,TGTGCCAGCAGTGAGGACTCGGGTCGTGGCTACACCTTC,CASSEDSGRGYTF
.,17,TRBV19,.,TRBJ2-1,TGTGCCAGTAGTGTTTCTATGGCGAGTGGTGAGTACAATGAGCAGTTCTTC,CASSVSMASGEYNEQFF
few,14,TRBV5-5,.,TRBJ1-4,TGTGCCAGCAGCTTGAGTTTAGCGGATGAAAAACTGTTTTTT,CASSLSLADEKLFF
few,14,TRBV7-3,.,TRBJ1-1,TGTGCCAGCGCCTTGAGCGGGTCGGACACTGAAGCTTTCTTT,CASALSGSDTEAFF
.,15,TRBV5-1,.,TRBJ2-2,TGCGCCAGCAGTACAGGGTCCACGAACACCGGGGAGCTGTTTTTT,CASSTGSTNTGELFF
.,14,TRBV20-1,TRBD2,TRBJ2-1,TGCAGTGCTCCCGATACCGGGGGGGACAATGAGCAGTTCTTC,CSAPDTGGDNEQFF
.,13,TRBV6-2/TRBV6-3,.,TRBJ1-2,TGTGCCAGCAGGATCACAGATGCCTATGGCTACACCTTC,CASRITDAYGYTF
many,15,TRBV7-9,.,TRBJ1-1,TGTGCCAGCAGGACGGAGGGGACCATGAACACTGAAGCTTTCTTT,CASRTEGTMNTEAFF
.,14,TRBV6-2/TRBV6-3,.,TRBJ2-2,TGTGCCAGCAGAGTGCTCCAGGACACCGGGGAGCTGTTTTTT,CASRVLQDTGELFF
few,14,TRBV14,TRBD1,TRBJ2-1,TGTGCCAGCAGCCGCCGGGACAGATACAATGAGCAGTTCTTC,CASSRRDRYNEQFF
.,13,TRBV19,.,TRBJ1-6,TGTGCCAGTGGGGCGGAGTATAATTCACCCCTCCACTTT,CASGAEYNSPLHF
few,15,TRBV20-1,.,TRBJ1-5,TGCAGTGCTAGAGACGGGACAAAGGTAAATCAGCCCCAGCATTTT,CSARDGTKVNQPQHF
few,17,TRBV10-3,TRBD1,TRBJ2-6,TGTGCCATCAGTGGATCGACAGGGAACTCTGGGGCCAACGTCCTGACTTTC,CAISGSTGNSGANVLTF
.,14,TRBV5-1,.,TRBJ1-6,TGCGCCAGCAGCTTGGAAAGGAACGATTCACCCCTCCACTTT,CASSLERNDSPLHF
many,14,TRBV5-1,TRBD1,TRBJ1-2,TGCGCCAGCAGCTCTACCGGGACAGAAGATGGCTACACCTTC,CASSSTGTEDGYTF
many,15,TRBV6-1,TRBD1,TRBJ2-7,TGTGCCAGCAGTTATACGGGACAGGCTTCCTACGAGCAGTACTTC,CASSYTGQASYEQYF
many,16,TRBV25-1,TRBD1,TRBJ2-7,TGTGCCAGCAGTGCCGCCCCCGGGACAGGGGCCCACGAGCAGTACTTC,CASSAAPGTGAHEQYF